Listed below are T cell receptor beta chains from one sample, sequenced in a study of cytomegalovirus exposure and HLA in healthy donors. Measured with immunoSEQ multiplex PCR; TCRdb has only the in-frame clones, and not every one. The data show approximately 150,000 clones, approximately 90% seen once. The sequenced sample consisted of PBMCs. These receptors all stem from a man in his late teens or twenties in good health and CMV-seropositive. Both conserved end residues are part of each CDR3. Each record gives: clone size, D gene, J gene, V gene, CDR3 DNA, CDR3 protein. A D gene is named only where the DNA matches it firmly. Only part of the rows carry a size: once, few, many, or a class if the clone is expanded.

>-|TRBD2|TRBJ2-1|TRBV4-1
TGCGCCAGCAGCCAAGGTGTCGGGCGGGGGGCCGTCGACAATGAGCAGTTCTTC
CASSQGVGRGAVDNEQFF
>-|-|TRBJ2-1|TRBV30
TGTGCCTGGAGTATGTGGTCTAGGGGGAATGAGCAGTTCTTC
CAWSMWSRGNEQFF
>-|-|TRBJ2-2|TRBV29-1
TGCAGCGGAAGGGGAACTAACACCGGGGAGCTGTTTTTT
CSGRGTNTGELFF
>-|-|TRBJ1-2|TRBV27
TGTGCCAGCAGTTTAGGTTCTAGCTATGGCTACACCTTC
CASSLGSSYGYTF
>few|TRBD1|TRBJ1-2|TRBV14
TGTGCCAGCAGCCAAGCGAGACAGGGGATCTATGGCTACACCTTC
CASSQARQGIYGYTF
>-|TRBD1|TRBJ1-1|TRBV28
TGTGCCAGCAGTGACAGGGGGCGAAAGAACACTGAAGCTTTCTTT
CASSDRGRKNTEAFF
>-|-|TRBJ2-7|TRBV6-5
TGTGCCAGCAGTTACTCGAATCCGGGCTCCTACGAGCAGTACTTC
CASSYSNPGSYEQYF
>-|-|TRBJ1-2|TRBV7-9
TGTGCCAGCAGCCCGAGCGGGGGGTTAAAGTATGGCTACACCTTC
CASSPSGGLKYGYTF
>once|-|TRBJ2-1|TRBV5-1
TGCGCCAGCAGCTTGGGTACTGTTACGTTGGAGGAGCAGTTCTTC
CASSLGTVTLEEQFF
>once|-|TRBJ2-3|TRBV2
TGTGCCAGCAGTGAAGCCATCCTATCCCCGTATTTT
CASSEAILSPYF
>many|-|TRBJ2-7|TRBV5-6
TGTGCCAGCAGCTTGTCTTCCTACGAGCAGTACTTC
CASSLSSYEQYF
>-|-|TRBJ1-5|TRBV4-1
TGCGCCAGCAGCCAAGGGACAGACAATCAGCCCCAGCATTTT
CASSQGTDNQPQHF
>-|-|TRBJ1-1|TRBV4-1
TGCGCCAGCAGCCAAGATGCGGGGAACACTGAAGCTTTCTTT
CASSQDAGNTEAFF
>once|TRBD1|TRBJ1-4|TRBV15
TGTGCCACCAGCAGAGAGGTCCAGGGGGCAAGGGGAAAACTGTTTTTT
CATSREVQGARGKLFF
>-|-|TRBJ1-5|TRBV27
TGTGCCAGCAGTCCCTCGGGGTCCAATCAGCCCCAGCATTTT
CASSPSGSNQPQHF
>-|-|TRBJ2-1|TRBV4-1
TGCGCCAGCAGCCAAGTAGGGATACGGGGGGCGGGTAGGAATGAGCAGTTCTTC
CASSQVGIRGAGRNEQFF
>-|-|TRBJ1-2|TRBV29-1
TGCAGCGTTTCCGTTTCTGGGGGCGCCCACTATGGCTACACCTTC
CSVSVSGGAHYGYTF
>-|-|TRBJ2-1|TRBV20-1
TGCAGTGCAGGACAGTCAAATGAGCAGTTCTTC
CSAGQSNEQFF
>-|-|TRBJ1-5|TRBV4-1
TGCGCCAGCAGCTTAGACAGAGCGCAGCCCCAGCATTTT
CASSLDRAQPQHF
>-|TRBD2|TRBJ2-3|TRBV30
TGTGCCTGGAGTCCCTCTACTAGCGGGAGGGGCGGTACGCAGTATTTT
CAWSPSTSGRGGTQYF
>-|TRBD1|TRBJ2-5|TRBV7-9
TGTGCCAGCAGCTCTGACAGGGGGGCTGGAGAGACCCAGTACTTC
CASSSDRGAGETQYF
>-|-|TRBJ2-3|TRBV12-5
TGTGCTAGTGGTTCAATAGATACGCAGTATTTT
CASGSIDTQYF
>-|TRBD2|TRBJ2-7|TRBV11-2
TGTGCCAGCAGCTCCTCCTCTCAGCGGGGAGGCGAGCAGTACTTC
CASSSSSQRGGEQYF
>-|-|TRBJ2-1|TRBV6-5
TGTGCCAGCAGGCTGGGGGGGGCCTCCAATGAGCAGTTCTTC
CASRLGGASNEQFF
>-|TRBD1|TRBJ2-3|TRBV6-5
TGTGCCAGCAGTCTAGGACAGGGTCCCTATACGCAGTATTTT
CASSLGQGPYTQYF
>-|TRBD2|TRBJ2-1|TRBV18
TGTGCCAGCTCACCACGTGAGCTAGCGGGTAATGAGCAGTTCTTC
CASSPRELAGNEQFF
>-|TRBD2|TRBJ2-4|TRBV6-6
TGTGCCAGCAGTTCAGCGGGAGGGTCCAAAAACATTCAGTACTTC
CASSSAGGSKNIQYF
>-|-|TRBJ2-1|TRBV25-1
TGTGCCAGCATGAGCGGATCCTACAATGAGCAGTTCTTC
CASMSGSYNEQFF
>-|-|TRBJ1-4|TRBV4-1
TGCGCCAGCAGCCCGGCGGAGAATGAAAAACTGTTTTTT
CASSPAENEKLFF
>-|-|TRBJ1-1|TRBV28
TGTGCCAGCAGCACTCAGGGGAGGGAGACTGAAGCTTTCTTT
CASSTQGRETEAFF
>-|-|TRBJ1-4|TRBV28
TGTGCCAGCAGTTCCACCGGGACTTTAATCGAAAAACTGTTTTTT
CASSSTGTLIEKLFF
>-|TRBD1|TRBJ1-1|TRBV5-1
TGCGCCAGCAGCAAGGGACAGGGTAACACTGAAGCTTTCTTT
CASSKGQGNTEAFF
>-|-|TRBJ1-2|TRBV28
TGTGCCAGCAGTTTAAGCTTCCCGACAGACAGTAGCGGCTACACCTTC
CASSLSFPTDSSGYTF
>-|-|TRBJ1-1|TRBV5-1
TGCGCCAGCAGCTTGATGAGCGTCTCGAACACTGAAGCTTTCTTT
CASSLMSVSNTEAFF
>once|-|TRBJ2-3|TRBV12-5
TGTGCTAGTGGACCTTCGGGGTCCGGGAATACGCAGTATTTT
CASGPSGSGNTQYF
>once|TRBD2|TRBJ2-3|TRBV29-1
TGCAGCGTTGCGAGCGGGAGGGCGGCAGGAGATACGCAGTATTTT
CSVASGRAAGDTQYF
>-|TRBD1|TRBJ1-1|TRBV27
TGTGCCAGCCGTTTGACAGGGAGTACCACTGAAGCTTTCTTT
CASRLTGSTTEAFF
>-|TRBD1|TRBJ1-2|TRBV28
TGTGCCAGCACAGGGGGACCGTCCTATGGCTACACCTTC
CASTGGPSYGYTF
>-|-|TRBJ2-7|TRBV4-1
TGCGCCAGCAGCCAAAAACACCCTCTCGAGCAGTACTTC
CASSQKHPLEQYF
>-|-|TRBJ1-1|TRBV27
TGTGCCAGCAGTTTAGCACAGTCGAACACTGAAGCTTTCTTT
CASSLAQSNTEAFF